A selection of T cell receptor beta chains follows, all from one sample in a study of cytomegalovirus exposure and HLA in healthy donors. The data were produced by immunoSEQ multiplex PCR, yet TCRdb's version contains in-frame clones alone and is incomplete. The sample lists 100,000 to 150,000 clones; about two thirds were seen once. Sequenced sample: PBMCs. Source of these receptors: a man between 60 and 70 years old in good health and CMV-seropositive. CDR3s include the opening cysteine and the closing phenylalanine or tryptophan. A D gene is named only where the DNA matches it firmly. Clone size is not always given. Where it is, it says once, few, many or a class for expanded clones.

J gene: TRBJ1-3
D gene: .
CDR3 length: 15
V gene: TRBV9
clone size: .
CDR3 DNA: TGTGCCAGCAGCGTAGGGGCTGCCTCTGGAAACACCATATATTTT
CDR3 protein: CASSVGAASGNTIYF

J gene: TRBJ1-6
D gene: .
CDR3 length: 14
V gene: TRBV6-5
clone size: .
CDR3 DNA: TGTGCCAGCAGTTACTCCGTGGACAGCCTACCCCTCCACTTT
CDR3 protein: CASSYSVDSLPLHF

J gene: TRBJ2-5
D gene: TRBD2
CDR3 length: 15
V gene: TRBV4-2
clone size: few
CDR3 DNA: TGTGCCAGCAGCGGCCACCGGGGGGGGCAAGAGACCCAGTACTTC
CDR3 protein: CASSGHRGGQETQYF

J gene: TRBJ2-5
D gene: .
CDR3 length: 13
V gene: TRBV30
clone size: .
CDR3 DNA: TGTGCCTGGAGTGAGGGGGTTGGAGGGACCCAGTACTTC
CDR3 protein: CAWSEGVGGTQYF

J gene: TRBJ1-1
D gene: .
CDR3 length: 13
V gene: TRBV19
clone size: few
CDR3 DNA: TGTGCCAGTAGTATATCAGGGTACACTGAAGCTTTCTTT
CDR3 protein: CASSISGYTEAFF

J gene: TRBJ1-2
D gene: .
CDR3 length: 9
V gene: TRBV20-1
clone size: .
CDR3 DNA: TGCAGTGCTCCTAGGGGCTACACCTTC
CDR3 protein: CSAPRGYTF

J gene: TRBJ2-7
D gene: .
CDR3 length: 13
V gene: TRBV11-1
clone size: .
CDR3 DNA: TGTGCCAGCAGCTTGCGGGCCTTATACGAGCAGTACTTC
CDR3 protein: CASSLRALYEQYF

J gene: TRBJ1-6
D gene: TRBD1
CDR3 length: 15
V gene: TRBV6-5
clone size: .
CDR3 DNA: TGTGCCAGCAGAAGGGGGCGGTTCCCCGACTCACCCCTCCACTTT
CDR3 protein: CASRRGRFPDSPLHF

J gene: TRBJ2-7
D gene: TRBD2
CDR3 length: 16
V gene: TRBV7-8
clone size: .
CDR3 DNA: TGTGCCAGCAGCTTAGGAAGACTAGCGGGGTATTACGAGCAGTACTTC
CDR3 protein: CASSLGRLAGYYEQYF

J gene: TRBJ2-3
D gene: TRBD1
CDR3 length: 15
V gene: TRBV30
clone size: .
CDR3 DNA: TGTGCCTGGGAAACCCGACAGGGAGCAAGGGATACGCAGTATTTT
CDR3 protein: CAWETRQGARDTQYF

J gene: TRBJ1-1
D gene: TRBD1
CDR3 length: 14
V gene: TRBV28
clone size: .
CDR3 DNA: TGTGCCAGCAGCCGGACAGGGTTTGGCACTGAAGCTTTCTTT
CDR3 protein: CASSRTGFGTEAFF

J gene: TRBJ2-1
D gene: .
CDR3 length: 11
V gene: TRBV6-1
clone size: few
CDR3 DNA: TGTGCCAGCAGCCCGCGGTTAGGGCAGTTCTTC
CDR3 protein: CASSPRLGQFF

J gene: TRBJ1-1
D gene: TRBD1
CDR3 length: 16
V gene: TRBV5-1
clone size: .
CDR3 DNA: TGCGCCAGCAGCGCTACGACAGGGGTTAAGAACACTGAAGCTTTCTTT
CDR3 protein: CASSATTGVKNTEAFF

J gene: TRBJ1-3
D gene: .
CDR3 length: 15
V gene: TRBV11-2
clone size: .
CDR3 DNA: TGTGCCAGCAGCTCGACAGCAAGCTCTGGAAACACCATATATTTT
CDR3 protein: CASSSTASSGNTIYF

J gene: TRBJ1-1
D gene: .
CDR3 length: 16
V gene: TRBV27
clone size: .
CDR3 DNA: TGTGCCAGCAGGAGGAGGACAGATCACATGAACACTGAAGCTTTCTTT
CDR3 protein: CASRRRTDHMNTEAFF

J gene: TRBJ2-5
D gene: TRBD2
CDR3 length: 16
V gene: TRBV9
clone size: .
CDR3 DNA: TGTGCCAGCAGCCCTCTCAGCCCAGCGGGGCAAGAGACCCAGTACTTC
CDR3 protein: CASSPLSPAGQETQYF

J gene: TRBJ2-7
D gene: .
CDR3 length: 16
V gene: TRBV2
clone size: .
CDR3 DNA: TGTGCCAGCAGTCGGCGGGCGGGCGGGGGCCCCTACGAGCAGTACTTC
CDR3 protein: CASSRRAGGGPYEQYF

J gene: TRBJ2-3
D gene: .
CDR3 length: 14
V gene: TRBV7-9
clone size: .
CDR3 DNA: TGTGCCAGCAGCTTAGGGGGCCCGGCCGATACGCAGTATTTT
CDR3 protein: CASSLGGPADTQYF

J gene: TRBJ2-2
D gene: TRBD1
CDR3 length: 16
V gene: TRBV5-4
clone size: .
CDR3 DNA: TGTGCCAGCAGCTCCCGGGACAGGGATAACACCGGGGAGCTGTTTTTT
CDR3 protein: CASSSRDRDNTGELFF